This T cell receptor delta chain was sequenced for a study of gamma-delta T cells after stem cell transplantation. With regard to this clone: Other DNA sequences from this sample encode an identical CDR3 as well.

CDR1 is GEAIGNYY, CDR2 EKD, per germline. V shed 0 bases and J 0 bases; nucleotides not matched to a gene: 13. This CDR3 comprises 19 residues. TCRdb reprocessed the RT-PCR reads through CATT. Found here are approximately 2,300 delta-chain clones, approximately 2.5% of them singletons; the top ten hold roughly 18%. The material sequenced was gamma-delta T cells. The rearrangement links TRDV2 to TRDJ1; 9 positions match TRDD3. This clonotype was sampled from a human donor. It is not recorded whose cells these are; they may come from a transplant donor. The CDR3 sequence: CACDTVPTGDTPDTDKLIF. The CDR3 nucleotides read TGTGCCTGTGACACCGTCCCTACTGGGGATACGCCGGACACCGATAAACTCATCTTT.